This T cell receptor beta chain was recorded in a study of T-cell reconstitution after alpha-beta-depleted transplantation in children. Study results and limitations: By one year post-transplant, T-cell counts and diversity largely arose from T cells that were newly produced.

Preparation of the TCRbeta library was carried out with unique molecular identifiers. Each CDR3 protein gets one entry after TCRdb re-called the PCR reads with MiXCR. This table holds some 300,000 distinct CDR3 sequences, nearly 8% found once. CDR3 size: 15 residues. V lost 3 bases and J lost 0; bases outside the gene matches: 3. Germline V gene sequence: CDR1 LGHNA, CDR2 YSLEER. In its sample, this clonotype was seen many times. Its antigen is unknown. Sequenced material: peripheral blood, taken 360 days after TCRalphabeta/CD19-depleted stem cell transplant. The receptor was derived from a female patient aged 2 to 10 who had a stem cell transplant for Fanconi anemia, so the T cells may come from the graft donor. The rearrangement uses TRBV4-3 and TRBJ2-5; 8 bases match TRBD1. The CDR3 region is CASSQRQGYQETQYF. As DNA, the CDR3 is TGCGCCAGCAGCCAGAGACAGGGGTACCAAGAGACCCAGTACTTC.